This TCR beta chain was identified in a study of blood T cell repertoires in COVID-19. Produced via immunoSEQ multiplex PCR; TCRdb's table is partial and in-frame only. Among just under 35,000 clones listed, over 75% were seen once. CDR1 SGHTA and CDR2 FQGNSA come from the germline V gene. The CDR3 runs to 12 residues. The J segment lost 9 bases and the V segment lost 3 bases, leaving 0 bases of the junction unmatched. The sequence was collected from a human donor in a cohort sampled during active COVID-19. Sample: peripheral blood. This chain uses TRBV7-2 with TRBJ2-1; 9 bases agree with TRBD2. The CDR3 spells CASSLTSGEQFF. The CDR3 coding sequence is TGTGCCAGCAGCTTGACTAGCGGTGAGCAGTTCTTC.